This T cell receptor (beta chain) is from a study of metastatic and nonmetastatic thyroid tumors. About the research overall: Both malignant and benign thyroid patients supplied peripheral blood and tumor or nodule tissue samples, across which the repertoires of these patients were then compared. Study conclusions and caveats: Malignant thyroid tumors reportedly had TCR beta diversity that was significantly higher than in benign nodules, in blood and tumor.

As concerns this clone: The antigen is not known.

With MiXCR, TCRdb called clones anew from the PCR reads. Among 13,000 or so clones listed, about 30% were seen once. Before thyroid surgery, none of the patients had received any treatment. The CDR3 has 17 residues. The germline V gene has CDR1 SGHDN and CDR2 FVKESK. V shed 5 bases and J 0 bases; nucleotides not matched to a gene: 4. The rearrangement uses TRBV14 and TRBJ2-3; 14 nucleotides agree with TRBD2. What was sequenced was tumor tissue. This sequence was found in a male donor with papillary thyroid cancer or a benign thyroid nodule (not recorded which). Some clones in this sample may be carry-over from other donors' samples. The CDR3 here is CASSWGLAGVSTDTQYF. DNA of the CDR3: TGTGCCAGCAGCTGGGGACTAGCGGGAGTAAGCACAGATACGCAGTATTTT.